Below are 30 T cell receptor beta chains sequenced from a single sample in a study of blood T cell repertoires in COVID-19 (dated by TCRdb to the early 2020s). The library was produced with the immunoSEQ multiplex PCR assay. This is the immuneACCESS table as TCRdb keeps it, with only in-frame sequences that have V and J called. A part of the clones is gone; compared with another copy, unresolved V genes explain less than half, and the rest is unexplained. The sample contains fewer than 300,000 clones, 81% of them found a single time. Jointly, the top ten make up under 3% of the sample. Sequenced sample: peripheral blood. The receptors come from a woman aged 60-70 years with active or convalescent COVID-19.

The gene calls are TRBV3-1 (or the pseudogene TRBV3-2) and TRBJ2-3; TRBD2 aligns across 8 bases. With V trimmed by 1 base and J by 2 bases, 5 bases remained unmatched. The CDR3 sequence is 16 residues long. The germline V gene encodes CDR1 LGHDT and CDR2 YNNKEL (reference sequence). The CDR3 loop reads CASSQGVRGATDTQYF. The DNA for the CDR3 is TGTGCCAGCAGCCAAGGGGTGCGGGGGGCCACAGATACGCAGTATTTT.

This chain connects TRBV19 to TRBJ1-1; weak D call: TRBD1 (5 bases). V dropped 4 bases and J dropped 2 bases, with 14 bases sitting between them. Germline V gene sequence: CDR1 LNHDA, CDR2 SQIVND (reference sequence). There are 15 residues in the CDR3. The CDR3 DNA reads TGTGCCAGTAGTAGGCGCCAGGGCTACAACACTGAAGCTTTCTTT. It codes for CASSRRQGYNTEAFF.

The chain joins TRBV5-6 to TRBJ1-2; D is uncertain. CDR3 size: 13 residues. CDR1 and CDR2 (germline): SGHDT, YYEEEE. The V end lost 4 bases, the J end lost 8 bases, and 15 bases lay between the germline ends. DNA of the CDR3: TGTGCCAGCAGCGGGTTCGGGATTAAAGGCTACACCTTC. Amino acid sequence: CASSGFGIKGYTF.

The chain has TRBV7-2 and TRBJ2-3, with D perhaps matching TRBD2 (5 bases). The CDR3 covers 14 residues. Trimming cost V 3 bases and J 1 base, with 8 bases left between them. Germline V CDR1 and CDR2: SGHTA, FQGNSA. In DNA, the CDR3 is TGTGCCAGCAGCTTTCAAGCGGGCACAGATACGCAGTATTTT. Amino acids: CASSFQAGTDTQYF.

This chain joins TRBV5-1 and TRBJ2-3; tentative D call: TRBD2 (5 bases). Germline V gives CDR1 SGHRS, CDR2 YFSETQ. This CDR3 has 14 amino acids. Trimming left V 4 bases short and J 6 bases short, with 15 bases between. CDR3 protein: CASSPDWPTDTQYF. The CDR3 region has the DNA TGCGCCAGCAGCCCGGACTGGCCCACGGATACGCAGTATTTT. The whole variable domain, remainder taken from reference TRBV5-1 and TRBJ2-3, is KAGVTQTPRYLIKTRGQQVTLSCSPISGHRSVSWYQQTPGQGLQFLFEYFSETQRNKGNFPGRFSGRQFSNSRSEMNVSTLELGDSALYLCASSPDWPTDTQYFGPGTRLTVL.

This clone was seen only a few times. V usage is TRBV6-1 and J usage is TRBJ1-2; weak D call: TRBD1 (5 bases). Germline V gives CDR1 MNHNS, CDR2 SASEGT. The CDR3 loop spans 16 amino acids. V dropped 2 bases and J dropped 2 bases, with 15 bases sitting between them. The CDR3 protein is CASSERGAPANYGYTF. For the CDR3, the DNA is TGTGCCAGCAGTGAACGCGGGGCGCCGGCCAACTATGGCTACACCTTC.

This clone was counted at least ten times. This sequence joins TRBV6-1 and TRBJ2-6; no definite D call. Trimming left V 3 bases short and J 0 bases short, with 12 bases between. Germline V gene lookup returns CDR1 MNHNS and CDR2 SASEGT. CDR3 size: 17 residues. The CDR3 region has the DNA TGTGCCAGCAGTGACCGTATTAGGAGCTCTGGGGCCAACGTCCTGACTTTC. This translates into CASSDRIRSSGANVLTF.

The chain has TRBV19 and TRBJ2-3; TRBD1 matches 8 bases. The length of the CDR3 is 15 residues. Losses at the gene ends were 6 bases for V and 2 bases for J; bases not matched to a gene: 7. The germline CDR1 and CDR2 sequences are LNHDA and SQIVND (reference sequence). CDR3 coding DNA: TGTGCCAGTAGGGGAACAGGGGGGAACACAGATACGCAGTATTTT. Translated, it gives CASRGTGGNTDTQYF. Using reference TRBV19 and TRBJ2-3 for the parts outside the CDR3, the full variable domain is DGGITQSPKYLFRKEGQNVTLSCEQNLNHDAMYWYRQDPGQGLRLIYYSQIVNDFQKGDIAEGYSVSREKKESFPLTVTSAQKNPTAFYLCASRGTGGNTDTQYFGPGTRLTVL.

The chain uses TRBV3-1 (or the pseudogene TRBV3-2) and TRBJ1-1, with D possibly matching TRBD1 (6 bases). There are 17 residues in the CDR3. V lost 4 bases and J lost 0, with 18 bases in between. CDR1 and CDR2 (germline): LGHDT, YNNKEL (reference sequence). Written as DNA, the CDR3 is TGTGCCAGCAGCCGGTTGACAGGTTTGGGGATGAACACTGAAGCTTTCTTT. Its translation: CASSRLTGLGMNTEAFF.

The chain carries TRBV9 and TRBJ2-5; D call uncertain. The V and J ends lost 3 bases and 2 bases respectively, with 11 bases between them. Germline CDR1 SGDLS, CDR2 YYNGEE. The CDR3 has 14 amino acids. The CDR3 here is CASSAIGGQETQYF. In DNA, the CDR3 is TGTGCCAGCAGCGCCATAGGCGGACAAGAGACCCAGTACTTC. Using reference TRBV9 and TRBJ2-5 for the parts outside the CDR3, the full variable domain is DSGVTQTPKHLITATGQRVTLRCSPRSGDLSVYWYQQSLDQGLQFLIQYYNGEERAKGNILERFSAQQFPDLHSELNLSSLELGDSALYFCASSAIGGQETQYFGPGTRLLVL.

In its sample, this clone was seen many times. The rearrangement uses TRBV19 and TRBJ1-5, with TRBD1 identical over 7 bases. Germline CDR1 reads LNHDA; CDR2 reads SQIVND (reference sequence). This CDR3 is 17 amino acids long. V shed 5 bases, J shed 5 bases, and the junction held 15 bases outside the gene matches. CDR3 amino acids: CASSLRQGKLVDQPQHF. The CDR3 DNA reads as TGTGCCAGTAGTCTGAGACAGGGTAAGTTAGTGGATCAGCCCCAGCATTTT.

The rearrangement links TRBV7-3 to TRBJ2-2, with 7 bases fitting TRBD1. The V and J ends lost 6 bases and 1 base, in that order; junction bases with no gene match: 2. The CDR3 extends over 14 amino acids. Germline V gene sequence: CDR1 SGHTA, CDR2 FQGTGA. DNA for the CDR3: TGTGCCAGCAGAAGACAGGGGAACACCGGGGAGCTGTTTTTT. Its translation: CASRRQGNTGELFF.

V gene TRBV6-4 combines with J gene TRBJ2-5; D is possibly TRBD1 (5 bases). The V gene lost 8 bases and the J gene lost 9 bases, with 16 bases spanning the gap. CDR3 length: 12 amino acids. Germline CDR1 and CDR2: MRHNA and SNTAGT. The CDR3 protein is CASPPIQDAQYF. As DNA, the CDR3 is TGTGCCAGCCCCCCTATACAGGATGCCCAGTACTTC.

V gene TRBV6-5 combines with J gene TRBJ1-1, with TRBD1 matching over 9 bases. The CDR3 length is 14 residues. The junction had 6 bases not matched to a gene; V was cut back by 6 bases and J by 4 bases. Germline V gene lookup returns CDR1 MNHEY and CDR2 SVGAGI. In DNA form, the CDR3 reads TGTGCCAGCAGAAGGGACAGGGAACCCACTGAAGCTTTCTTT. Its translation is CASRRDREPTEAFF.

The DNA for the CDR3 is TGTGCCAGCCAACGTTTAGGGGCCGAGAACACTGAAGCTTTCTTT. Translated, it gives CASQRLGAENTEAFF. This chain uses TRBV27 with TRBJ1-1; possible D gene TRBD1, 5 bases. Trimming removed 8 bases at V and 1 base at J, with 17 bases between. The CDR3 contains 15 residues. CDR1 MNHEY and CDR2 SMNVEV come from the germline V gene (reference sequence).

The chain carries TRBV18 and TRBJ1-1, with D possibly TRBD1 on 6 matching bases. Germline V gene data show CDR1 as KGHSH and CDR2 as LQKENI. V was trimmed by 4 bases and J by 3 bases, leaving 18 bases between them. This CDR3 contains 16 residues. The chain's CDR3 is CASSLPGQNRYTEAFF. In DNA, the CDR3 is TGTGCCAGCTCACTTCCGGGACAAAACAGGTACACTGAAGCTTTCTTT.

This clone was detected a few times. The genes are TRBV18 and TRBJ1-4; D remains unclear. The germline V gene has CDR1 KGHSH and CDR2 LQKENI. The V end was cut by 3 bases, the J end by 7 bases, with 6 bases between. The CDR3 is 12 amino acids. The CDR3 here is CASSPSGEKLFF. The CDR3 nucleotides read TGTGCCAGCTCACCTTCCGGTGAAAAACTGTTTTTT.

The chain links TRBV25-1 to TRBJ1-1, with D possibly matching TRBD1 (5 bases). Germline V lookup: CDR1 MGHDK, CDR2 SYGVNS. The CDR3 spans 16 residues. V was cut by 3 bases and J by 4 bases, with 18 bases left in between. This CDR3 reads CASSDGGGGVGTEAFF. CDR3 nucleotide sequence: TGTGCCAGCAGTGATGGGGGGGGAGGGGTTGGCACTGAAGCTTTCTTT.

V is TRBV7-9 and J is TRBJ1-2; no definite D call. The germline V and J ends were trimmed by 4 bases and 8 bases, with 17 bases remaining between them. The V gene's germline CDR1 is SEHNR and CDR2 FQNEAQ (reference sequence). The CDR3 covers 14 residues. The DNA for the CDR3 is TGTGCCAGCAGCTCCTCGGGGAGGGAGGGAGGCTACACCTTC. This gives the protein CASSSSGREGGYTF.

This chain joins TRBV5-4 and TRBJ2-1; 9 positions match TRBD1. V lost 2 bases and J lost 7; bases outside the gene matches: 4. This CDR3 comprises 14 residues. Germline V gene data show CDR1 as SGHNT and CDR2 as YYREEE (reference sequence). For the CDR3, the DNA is TGTGCCAGCAGCTTTCCGGACAGGGGAAATGAGCAGTTCTTC. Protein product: CASSFPDRGNEQFF.

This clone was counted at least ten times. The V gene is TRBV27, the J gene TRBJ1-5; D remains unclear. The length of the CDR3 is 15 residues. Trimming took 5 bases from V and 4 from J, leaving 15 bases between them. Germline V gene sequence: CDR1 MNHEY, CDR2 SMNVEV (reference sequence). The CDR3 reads CASSPLVPKNQPQHF. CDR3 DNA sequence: TGTGCCAGCAGTCCTCTGGTCCCTAAGAATCAGCCCCAGCATTTT.

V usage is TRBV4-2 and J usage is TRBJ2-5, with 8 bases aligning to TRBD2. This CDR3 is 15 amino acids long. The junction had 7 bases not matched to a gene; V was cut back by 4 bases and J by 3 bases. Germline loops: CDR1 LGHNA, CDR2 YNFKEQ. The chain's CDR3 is CASSRTRTSKETQYF. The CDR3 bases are TGTGCCAGCAGCCGAACCCGGACTAGCAAAGAGACCCAGTACTTC.

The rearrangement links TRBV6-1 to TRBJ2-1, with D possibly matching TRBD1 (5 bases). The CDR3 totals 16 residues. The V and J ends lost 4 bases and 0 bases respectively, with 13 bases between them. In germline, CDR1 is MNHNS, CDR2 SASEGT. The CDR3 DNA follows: TGTGCCAGCAGTGCCGACAGCATCAGCTCCTACAATGAGCAGTTCTTC. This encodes CASSADSISSYNEQFF.

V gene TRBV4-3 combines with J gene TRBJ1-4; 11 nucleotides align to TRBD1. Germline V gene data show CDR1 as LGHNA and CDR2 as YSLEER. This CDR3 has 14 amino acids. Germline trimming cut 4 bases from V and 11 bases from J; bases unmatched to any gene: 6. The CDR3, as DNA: TGCGCCAGCAGCCCAGGACAGGGGGCAGGGAAACTGTTTTTT. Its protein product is CASSPGQGAGKLFF.

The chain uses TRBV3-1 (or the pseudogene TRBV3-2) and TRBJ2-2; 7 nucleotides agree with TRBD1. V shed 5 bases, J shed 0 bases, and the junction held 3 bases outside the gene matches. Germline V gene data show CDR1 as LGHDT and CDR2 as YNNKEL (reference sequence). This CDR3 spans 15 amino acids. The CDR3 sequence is CASSLTGANTGELFF. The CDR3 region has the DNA TGTGCCAGCAGCTTAACAGGGGCGAACACCGGGGAGCTGTTTTTT.

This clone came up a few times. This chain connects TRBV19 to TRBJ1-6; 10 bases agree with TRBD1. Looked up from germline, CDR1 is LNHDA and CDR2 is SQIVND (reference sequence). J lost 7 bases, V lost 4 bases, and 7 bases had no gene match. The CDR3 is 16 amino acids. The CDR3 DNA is TGTGCCAGTAGTACTCCGGGACAGGGGTCGAATTCACCCCTCCACTTT. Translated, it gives CASSTPGQGSNSPLHF.

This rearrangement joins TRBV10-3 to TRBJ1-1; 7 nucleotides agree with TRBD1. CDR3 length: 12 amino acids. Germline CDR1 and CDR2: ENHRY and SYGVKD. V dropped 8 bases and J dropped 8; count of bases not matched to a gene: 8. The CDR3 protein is CAIGSQTGEAFF. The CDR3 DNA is TGTGCCATCGGGTCCCAGACAGGGGAAGCTTTCTTT.

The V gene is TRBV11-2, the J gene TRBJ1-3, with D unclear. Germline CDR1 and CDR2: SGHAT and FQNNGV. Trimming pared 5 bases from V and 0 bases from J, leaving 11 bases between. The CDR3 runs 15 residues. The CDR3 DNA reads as TGTGCCAGCAGCCCCGGTATCTCCTCTGGAAACACCATATATTTT. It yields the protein CASSPGISSGNTIYF. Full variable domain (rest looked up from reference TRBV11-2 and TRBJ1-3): EAGVAQSPRYKIIEKRQSVAFWCNPISGHATLYWYQQILGQGPKLLIQFQNNGVVDDSQLPKDRFSAERLKGVDSTLKIQPAKLEDSAVYLCASSPGISSGNTIYFGEGSWLTVV.

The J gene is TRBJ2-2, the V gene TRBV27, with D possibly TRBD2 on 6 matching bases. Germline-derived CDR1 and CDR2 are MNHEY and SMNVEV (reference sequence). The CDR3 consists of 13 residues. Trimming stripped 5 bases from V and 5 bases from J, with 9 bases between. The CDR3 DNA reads TGTGCCAGCAGTCCCGCGGGGACCGGGGAGCTGTTTTTT. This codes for CASSPAGTGELFF.

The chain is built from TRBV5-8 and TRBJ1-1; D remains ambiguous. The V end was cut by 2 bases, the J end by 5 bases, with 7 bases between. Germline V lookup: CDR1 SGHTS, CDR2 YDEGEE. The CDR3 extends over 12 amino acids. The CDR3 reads CASSLEETEAFF. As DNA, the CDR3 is TGTGCCAGCAGCTTAGAGGAAACTGAAGCTTTCTTT.